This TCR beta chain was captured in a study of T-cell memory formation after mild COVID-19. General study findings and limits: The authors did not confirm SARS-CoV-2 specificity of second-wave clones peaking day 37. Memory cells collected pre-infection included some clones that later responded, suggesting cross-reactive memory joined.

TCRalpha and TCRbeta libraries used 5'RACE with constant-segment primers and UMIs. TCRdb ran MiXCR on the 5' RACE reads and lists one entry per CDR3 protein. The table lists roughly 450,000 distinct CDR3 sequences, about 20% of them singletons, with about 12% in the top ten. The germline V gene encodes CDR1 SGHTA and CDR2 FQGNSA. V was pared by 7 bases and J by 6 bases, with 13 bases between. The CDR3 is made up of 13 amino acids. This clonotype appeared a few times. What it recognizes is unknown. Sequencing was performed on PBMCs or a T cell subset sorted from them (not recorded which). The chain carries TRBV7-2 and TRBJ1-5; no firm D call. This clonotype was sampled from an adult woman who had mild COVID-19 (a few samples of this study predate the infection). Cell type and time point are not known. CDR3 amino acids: CASNHGAGQPQHF. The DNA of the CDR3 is TGTGCCAGCAACCACGGCGCGGGTCAGCCCCAGCATTTT.